This T cell receptor (beta chain) came from a study of T cell responses to AZD1222 COVID-19 vaccine. Some clones are missing from TCRdb's copy, which holds only in-frame ones; the method was immunoSEQ multiplex PCR. The sample lists fewer than 30,000 clones; over 90% were seen once. In the case of this clone: The target antigen is unknown.

General observations from the study: After two AZD1222 doses, spike-specific TCR breadth and depth rose versus day 0. The number of AZD1222 recipients seropositive at baseline was only 5 to 7. Donors skewed white British and female; clonal diversity was possibly underestimated.

The specimen was peripheral blood, collected on day 0 of AZD1222 vaccination. The sequence derives from an adult in good health.

The CDR3 coding sequence is TGCGCCAGCAGCTTCGAGCCCCTCGGGGAGACCCAGTACTTC. Residues: CASSFEPLGETQYF. V is TRBV5-1 and J is TRBJ2-5; D is unresolved. Per germline, CDR1 SGHRS and CDR2 YFSETQ. V was trimmed by 2 bases and J by 5 bases, leaving 13 bases between them. This CDR3 is 14 amino acids long.